These 32 T cell receptor beta chains were all obtained from the same sample, sequenced in a study of T cell repertoires in aging, cancer and after chemotherapy. Peripheral blood genomic DNA, not sorted cells or RNA, was the template. A mixed TRB-A/B primer pool amplified rearranged TRB by multiplex touch-down PCR. Each CDR3 protein gets one entry after TCRdb re-called the multiplex PCR reads with MiXCR. The sample lists some 3,100 distinct CDR3 sequences; less than 35% were seen once. The sequenced material came from blood. These receptors came from a human donor with a solid tumor.

This clonotype is medium-sized in the sample. The chain carries TRBV6-2 or TRBV6-3 and TRBJ2-7; possible D gene TRBD1, 6 bases. The CDR3 extends over 13 amino acids. Germline-derived CDR1 and CDR2 are MNHEY and SVGEGT. Trimming took off 4 bases at V and 4 bases at J, with 11 bases between the two ends. The CDR3 reads CASSSGQTYEQYF. In nucleotides, the CDR3 is TGTGCCAGCAGTTCAGGACAGACATACGAGCAGTACTTC.

This clonotype was observed a handful of times. This rearrangement joins TRBV15 to TRBJ1-6; unclear D gene. Trimming pared 0 bases from V and 11 bases from J, leaving 14 bases between. CDR1 and CDR2 from the germline V gene are LNHNV and YYDKDF (reference sequence). The CDR3 covers 15 residues. In DNA, the CDR3 is TGTGCCACCAGCAGAGATCAAGTAGAGATGACACCCCTCCACTTT. Translated, it gives CATSRDQVEMTPLHF. Supplemented by reference TRBV15 and TRBJ1-6, the full variable domain reads DAMVIQNPRYQVTQFGKPVTLSCSQTLNHNVMYWYQQKSSQAPKLLFHYYDKDFNNEADTPDNFQSRRPNTSFCFLDIRSPGLGDTAMYLCATSRDQVEMTPLHFGNGTRLTVT.

Relative to its sample, this clonotype is medium-sized. CDR3 sequence: CASSLTRQGTGYTF. Written as DNA, the CDR3 is TGTGCCAGCAGTTTAACCCGACAGGGGACGGGCTACACCTTC. The chain recombines TRBV12-3 or TRBV12-4 with TRBJ1-2, with TRBD1 matching 8 bases. Trimming removed 2 bases from V and 8 bases from J; junction bases left unmatched: 7. The CDR3 contains 14 residues.

The rearrangement links TRBV19 to TRBJ1-2; possible D gene TRBD1, 6 bases. The CDR3 is made up of 14 amino acids. Germline V CDR1 and CDR2: LNHDA, SQIVND (reference sequence). Trimming left V 1 base short and J 6 bases short, with 12 bases between. This chain's CDR3 is CASSIVGGLNGYTF. Here the CDR3 DNA reads TGTGCCAGTAGTATAGTCGGGGGGCTGAATGGCTACACCTTC.

The chain combines TRBV5-1 with TRBJ1-4, with 8 bases lining up with TRBD1. Trimming removed 4 bases from V and 7 bases from J; junction bases left unmatched: 0. The CDR3 is 12 amino acids. Per the germline V gene, CDR1 is SGHRS and CDR2 is YFSETQ. In DNA form, the CDR3 reads TGCGCCAGCAGCGGACAGGGTGAAAAACTGTTTTTT. It yields the protein CASSGQGEKLFF.

This clonotype was seen more than once but under ten times. The gene calls are TRBV18 and TRBJ2-2; D may be TRBD1 (5 bases). The CDR3 consists of 13 residues. V was trimmed by 5 bases and J by 4 bases, leaving 8 bases between them. CDR1 is KGHSH, CDR2 LQKENI, per germline. CDR3 DNA: TGTGCCAGCTCATCGACAGCCACCGGGGAGCTGTTTTTT. It translates to CASSSTATGELFF.

The V and J genes are TRBV6-4 and TRBJ2-3; the match to TRBD2 covers 7 bases. The CDR3 consists of 14 residues. Germline V CDR1 and CDR2: MRHNA, SNTAGT. J lost 7 bases, V lost 3 bases, and 7 bases had no gene match. The CDR3 sequence is CASSEISGTNTQYF. CDR3 bases: TGTGCCAGCAGTGAAATTTCTGGGACTAATACGCAGTATTTT.

The chain has TRBV29-1 and TRBJ2-5, with 7 nucleotides matching TRBD1. Germline V gives CDR1 SQVTM, CDR2 ANQGSEA. The CDR3 loop spans 14 amino acids. V lost 6 bases and J lost 3; bases outside the gene matches: 10. The CDR3 loop reads CSVDQGTAKETQYF. Here the CDR3 DNA reads TGCAGCGTAGACCAGGGGACAGCAAAAGAGACCCAGTACTTC.

This rearrangement joins TRBV10-3 to TRBJ2-1; D is perhaps TRBD1 (6 bases). The CDR3 has 15 residues. V dropped 3 bases and J dropped 2 bases, with 11 bases sitting between them. CDR1 is ENHRY and CDR2 is SYGVKD in the germline V gene. The CDR3, as DNA: TGTGCCATCAGTGAAGGACAGAGGACCTACAATGAGCAGTTCTTC. As protein: CAISEGQRTYNEQFF.

The chain's CDR3 is CASSRVADRNSPLHF. CDR3 bases: TGTGCCAGCTCTCGGGTCGCAGACCGTAATTCACCCCTCCACTTT. The J gene is TRBJ1-6, the V gene TRBV27; no clear D. The CDR3 is made up of 15 amino acids. Per germline, CDR1 MNHEY and CDR2 SMNVEV (reference sequence). V lost 8 bases and J 6 bases, leaving 17 bases between the germline ends.

Of note for this clonotype: A much larger clonotype is one base distant, so this may be a read error. This sequence joins TRBV5-4 and TRBJ1-6; D is possibly TRBD1 (6 bases). This CDR3 has 16 residues. Per germline, CDR1 SGHNT and CDR2 YYREEE (reference sequence). The V and J ends lost 0 bases and 9 bases respectively, with 16 bases between them. CDR3 residues: CASSLEQGSGVSPLHF. CDR3 DNA: TGTGCCAGCAGCTTGGAACAGGGATCAGGAGTTTCACCCCTCCACTTT.

The chain uses TRBV6-6 and TRBJ2-1, with 7 positions matching TRBD2. CDR3 length equals 18 residues. Looked up from germline, CDR1 is MNHNY and CDR2 is SVGAGI (reference sequence). V gave up 2 bases and J gave up 7 bases; unmatched junction bases: 17. CDR3 loop: CASSYPEGPSGSINEQFF. DNA for the CDR3: TGTGCCAGCAGTTACCCGGAAGGCCCTAGCGGAAGTATAAATGAGCAGTTCTTC.

The chain carries TRBV20-1 and TRBJ2-2; D is unresolved. The CDR3 length is 16 residues. V was cut by 3 bases and J by 6 bases, with 20 bases left in between. The germline V gene has CDR1 DFQATT and CDR2 SNEGSKA (reference sequence). CDR3 DNA sequence: TGCAGTGCTAGCCCTCAGGTCGCACCCGGGTCCGGGGAGCTGTTTTTT. It codes for CSASPQVAPGSGELFF.

Judged by abundance, this clonotype is large. The chain combines TRBV29-1 with TRBJ1-2, with D uncertain. The CDR3 extends over 15 amino acids. Germline values: CDR1 SQVTM, CDR2 ANQGSEA. V lost 4 bases and J 4 bases, leaving 19 bases between the germline ends. The CDR3 reads CSVGKGDGSVYGYTF. The CDR3 region has the DNA TGCAGCGTTGGTAAGGGTGATGGGTCTGTCTATGGCTACACCTTC. The full variable domain, completed using reference TRBV29-1 and TRBJ1-2, is SAVISQKPSRDICQRGTSLTIQCQVDSQVTMMFWYRQQPGQSLTLIATANQGSEATYESGFVIDKFPISRPNLTFSTLTVSNMSPEDSSIYLCSVGKGDGSVYGYTFGSGTRLTVV.

This clonotype was counted only a few times. The chain combines TRBV6-6 with TRBJ2-5; D remains unclear. Germline V gene sequence: CDR1 MNHNY, CDR2 SVGAGI (reference sequence). This CDR3 is built from 16 residues. The V end lost 0 bases, the J end lost 1 base, and 12 bases lay between the germline ends. CDR3 in DNA: TGTGCCAGCAGTTACTCCAGGCGAGCAGCCCAAGAGACCCAGTACTTC. Its translation: CASSYSRRAAQETQYF.

The chain uses TRBV6-5 and TRBJ2-7, with D possibly being TRBD2 (7 bases). The V and J ends lost 6 bases and 3 bases respectively, with 18 bases between them. There are 15 residues in the CDR3. Germline V gene lookup returns CDR1 MNHEY and CDR2 SVGAGI. The CDR3 DNA is TGTGCCAGCAGCCAAGAAGCGGGACAAGGCTACGAGCAGTACTTC. As protein: CASSQEAGQGYEQYF.

The chain combines TRBV5-4 with TRBJ2-2; D is possibly TRBD1 (6 bases). Germline-derived CDR1 and CDR2 are SGHNT and YYREEE (reference sequence). Trimming stripped 1 base from V and 5 bases from J, with 15 bases between. CDR3 size: 16 residues. DNA of the CDR3: TGTGCCAGCAGCTTGAAGGCAGGGGCACGGACCGGGGAGCTGTTTTTT. Translated, it gives CASSLKAGARTGELFF.

The gene calls are TRBV6-2 or TRBV6-3 and TRBJ2-3, with TRBD2 identical over 14 bases. The CDR3 has 18 amino acids. Per germline, CDR1 MNHEY and CDR2 SVGEGT. V was clipped by 6 bases and J by 5 bases; unmatched bases: 13. CDR3 loop: CASRPLLGLAGEGDTQYF. Written as DNA, the CDR3 is TGTGCCAGCAGACCCCTCTTGGGACTAGCGGGAGAGGGAGATACGCAGTATTTT.

In this sample, this clonotype is large. The rearrangement uses TRBV29-1 and TRBJ2-3; possible D gene TRBD2, 6 bases. The V and J ends lost 7 bases and 4 bases respectively, with 12 bases between them. The CDR3 consists of 12 residues. Germline assignment: CDR1 SQVTM and CDR2 ANQGSEA. The CDR3, as DNA: TGCAGCGCCCCGCTAGCGCCAGATACGCAGTATTTT. It yields the protein CSAPLAPDTQYF.

This sequence joins TRBV5-1 and TRBJ2-1, with 10 bases identical to TRBD2. The CDR3 is made up of 15 amino acids. The J segment lost 8 bases and the V segment lost 0 bases, leaving 5 bases of the junction unmatched. Germline CDR1 SGHRS, CDR2 YFSETQ. This CDR3 reads CASSLAAGGRDEQFF. For the CDR3, the DNA is TGCGCCAGCAGCTTGGCAGCGGGGGGGCGGGATGAGCAGTTCTTC.

This clonotype has just one count. The junction departs from germline at one end; a sequencing error may be responsible. This sequence joins TRBV7-4 and TRBJ2-1; TRBD1 or TRBD2 may be the D gene (5 bases each). Germline lookup yields CDR1 SGHVT and CDR2 SQSDAQ. The CDR3 totals 13 residues. CDR3: CDSSLGRENEQFF. For the CDR3, the DNA is TGTGACAGCAGCTTGGGCAGGGAGAATGAGCAGTTCTTC.

This clonotype came up a few times. The junction does not match germline at one end; this may be a read error. V gene TRBV20-1 combines with J gene TRBJ1-2, with 8 bases lining up with TRBD1. From germline, CDR1 is DFQATT and CDR2 SNEGSKA (reference sequence). The CDR3 is 12 amino acids. As DNA, the CDR3 is TGCAGTGCCAGAGACAGGGGCTATGGCTACACCTTC. Translating it yields CSARDRGYGYTF.

The chain joins TRBV4-3 to TRBJ1-2; 9 bases agree with TRBD1. This CDR3 contains 14 residues. In germline, CDR1 is LGHNA, CDR2 YSLEER. Trimming at V came to 4 bases and at J to 6 bases, leaving 6 bases not matched to a gene. CDR3 residues: CASSPNRGPNGYTF. The CDR3 DNA reads as TGCGCCAGCAGCCCCAACAGGGGGCCCAATGGCTACACCTTC.

The sample holds a few counts of this clonotype. The V call is TRBV20-1, the J call TRBJ2-1; a possible D gene is TRBD2 (5 bases). The V and J ends lost 6 bases and 9 bases respectively, with 18 bases between them. Per the germline V gene, CDR1 is DFQATT and CDR2 is SNEGSKA (reference sequence). The CDR3 length is 13 residues. CDR3 nucleotides: TGCAGTGCCAGCGGAGTAGGGATCGGTGAGCAGTTCTTC. It is translated as CSASGVGIGEQFF.

A few counts support this clonotype. This sequence joins TRBV5-4 and TRBJ1-2, with D unresolved. Germline values: CDR1 SGHNT, CDR2 YYREEE (reference sequence). The germline V and J ends were trimmed by 3 bases and 3 bases, with 12 bases remaining between them. The CDR3 contains 14 residues. The CDR3 region is CASSSNRAYYGYTF. The CDR3 region has the DNA TGTGCCAGCAGCTCCAACCGGGCCTACTATGGCTACACCTTC.

The V and J genes are TRBV19 and TRBJ1-5; D perhaps matches TRBD1 (5 bases). The V gene lost 10 bases and the J gene lost 6 bases, with 16 bases spanning the gap. There are 13 residues in the CDR3. Germline values: CDR1 LNHDA, CDR2 SQIVND (reference sequence). Written as DNA, the CDR3 is TGTGCCACCGGACAAAAGATCTCTCAGCCCCAGCATTTT. Amino acids: CATGQKISQPQHF.

J is TRBJ2-3 and V is TRBV5-6, with 12 bases identical to TRBD2. Germline-derived CDR1 and CDR2 are SGHDT and YYEEEE. V was clipped by 4 bases and J by 5 bases; unmatched bases: 5. This CDR3 is built from 15 residues. The CDR3 coding sequence is TGTGCCAGCAGCCCGGGGGGACTAGCGGGAGATACGCAGTATTTT. As protein: CASSPGGLAGDTQYF. Complete variable domain (other parts from reference TRBV5-6 and TRBJ2-3): DAGVTQSPTHLIKTRGQQVTLRCSPKSGHDTVSWYQQALGQGPQFIFQYYEEEERQRGNFPDRFSGHQFPNYSSELNVNALLLGDSALYLCASSPGGLAGDTQYFGPGTRLTVL.

The rearrangement uses TRBV6-1 and TRBJ2-1, with TRBD2 as a possible D gene (6 bases). Germline V CDR1 and CDR2: MNHNS, SASEGT. The CDR3 has 14 residues. Between the trimmed V and J ends, which lost 4 bases and 11 bases, there was a span of 18 bases. The CDR3: CASSARDWRSKQFF. As DNA, the CDR3 is TGTGCCAGCAGTGCCAGGGACTGGAGAAGTAAGCAGTTCTTC.

By share of the sample, this clonotype is medium-sized (0.01 to 0.1%). The V call is TRBV6-5, the J call TRBJ2-6; perhaps D is TRBD1 or TRBD2 (5 bases each). The CDR3 spans 16 residues. Trimming removed 5 bases from V and 0 bases from J, with 11 bases in between. Germline-derived CDR1 and CDR2 are MNHEY and SVGAGI. In nucleotides, the CDR3 is TGTGCCAGCAGTCGGGGACGGAGCTCTGGGGCCAACGTCCTGACTTTC. Amino acid sequence: CASSRGRSSGANVLTF.

The sample holds a few counts of this clonotype. The chain employs TRBV20-1 and TRBJ2-1; D unresolved. The V gene's germline CDR1 is DFQATT and CDR2 SNEGSKA (reference sequence). V lost 6 bases and J lost 8, with 11 bases in between. The length of the CDR3 is 11 residues. This chain's CDR3 is CSAKMVYEQFF. The CDR3, as DNA: TGCAGTGCAAAGATGGTCTATGAGCAGTTCTTC.

CDR3 DNA sequence: TGTGCCAGCAGCAACGCGCGGGTCTCAGATACGCAGTATTTT. Its protein is CASSNARVSDTQYF. The chain employs TRBV5-6 and TRBJ2-3; D possibly corresponds to TRBD2 (5 bases). The CDR3 extends over 14 amino acids. V was trimmed by 4 bases and J by 4 bases, leaving 13 bases between them. CDR1 is SGHDT and CDR2 is YYEEEE in the germline V gene. Using reference TRBV5-6 and TRBJ2-3 for the parts outside the CDR3, the full variable domain is DAGVTQSPTHLIKTRGQQVTLRCSPKSGHDTVSWYQQALGQGPQFIFQYYEEEERQRGNFPDRFSGHQFPNYSSELNVNALLLGDSALYLCASSNARVSDTQYFGPGTRLTVL.

The J gene is TRBJ2-3, the V gene TRBV12-5; D possibly matches TRBD1 or TRBD2 (5 bases each). V gave up 1 base and J gave up 4 bases, with 15 bases separating them. The CDR3 extends over 16 amino acids. The germline CDR1 and CDR2 sequences are LGHNT and FRNRAP. CDR3 protein: CASGLGQTEGPDTQYF. The CDR3 DNA reads as TGTGCTAGTGGTTTGGGACAGACCGAGGGTCCAGATACGCAGTATTTT.